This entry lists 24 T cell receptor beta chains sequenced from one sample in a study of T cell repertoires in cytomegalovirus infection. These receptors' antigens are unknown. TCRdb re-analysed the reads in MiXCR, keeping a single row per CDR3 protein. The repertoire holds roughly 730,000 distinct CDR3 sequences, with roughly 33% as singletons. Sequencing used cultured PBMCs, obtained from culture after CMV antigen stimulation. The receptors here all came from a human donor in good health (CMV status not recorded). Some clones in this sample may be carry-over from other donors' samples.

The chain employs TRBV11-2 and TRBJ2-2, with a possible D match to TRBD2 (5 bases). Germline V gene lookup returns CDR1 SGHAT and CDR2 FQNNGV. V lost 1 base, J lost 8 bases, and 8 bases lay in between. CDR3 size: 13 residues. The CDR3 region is CASSLASFGELFF. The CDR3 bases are TGTGCCAGCAGCTTAGCTAGCTTTGGGGAGCTGTTTTTT.

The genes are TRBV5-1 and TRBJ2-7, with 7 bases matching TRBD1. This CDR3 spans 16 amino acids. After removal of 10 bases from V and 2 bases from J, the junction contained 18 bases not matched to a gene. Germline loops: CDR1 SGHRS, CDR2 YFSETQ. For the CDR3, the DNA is TGCGCCGCCAAATACGGTGGACAGGCGGTACCCTACGAGCAGTACTTC. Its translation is CAAKYGGQAVPYEQYF.

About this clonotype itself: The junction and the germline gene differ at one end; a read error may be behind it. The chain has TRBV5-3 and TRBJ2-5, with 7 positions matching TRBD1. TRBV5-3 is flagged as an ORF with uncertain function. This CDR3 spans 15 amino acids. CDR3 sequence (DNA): TGTGCCAGCAGCTTGGCCGAAGGGGGCCGGGAGACCCAGTACTTC. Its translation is CASSLAEGGRETQYF.

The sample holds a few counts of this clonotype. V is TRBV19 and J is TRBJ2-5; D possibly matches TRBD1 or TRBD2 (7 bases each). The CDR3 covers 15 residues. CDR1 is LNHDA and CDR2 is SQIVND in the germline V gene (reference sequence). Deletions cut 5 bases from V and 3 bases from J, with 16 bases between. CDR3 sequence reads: CASSVAGGAEETQYF. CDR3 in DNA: TGTGCCAGTAGTGTTGCAGGGGGGGCCGAAGAGACCCAGTACTTC.

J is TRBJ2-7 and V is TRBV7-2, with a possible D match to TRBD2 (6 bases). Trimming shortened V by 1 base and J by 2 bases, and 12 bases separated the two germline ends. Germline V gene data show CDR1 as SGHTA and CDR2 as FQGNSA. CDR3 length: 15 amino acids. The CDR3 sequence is CASSLGGGAAYEQYF. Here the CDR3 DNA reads TGTGCCAGCAGCTTAGGAGGCGGGGCCGCCTACGAGCAGTACTTC.

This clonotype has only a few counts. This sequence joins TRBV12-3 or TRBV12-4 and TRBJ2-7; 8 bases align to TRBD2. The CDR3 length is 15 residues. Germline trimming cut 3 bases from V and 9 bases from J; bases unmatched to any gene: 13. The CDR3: CASSFLLADFVGQYF. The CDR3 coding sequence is TGTGCCAGCAGTTTCCTACTAGCGGACTTTGTCGGGCAGTACTTC.

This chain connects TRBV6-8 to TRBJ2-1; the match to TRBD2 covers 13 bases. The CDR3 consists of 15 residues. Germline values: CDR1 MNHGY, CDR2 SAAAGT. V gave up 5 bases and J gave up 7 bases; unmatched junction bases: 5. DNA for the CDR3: TGTGCCAGCAGTGGGACTAGCGGGGATCAGAATGAGCAGTTCTTC. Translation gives CASSGTSGDQNEQFF.

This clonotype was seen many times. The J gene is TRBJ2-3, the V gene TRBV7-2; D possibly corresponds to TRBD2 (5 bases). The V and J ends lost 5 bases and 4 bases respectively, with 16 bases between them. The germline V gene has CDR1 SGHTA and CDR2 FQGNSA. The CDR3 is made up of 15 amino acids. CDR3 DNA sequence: TGTGCCAGCAGCCCCATTGGTAGCGTAGCAGATACGCAGTATTTT. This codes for CASSPIGSVADTQYF. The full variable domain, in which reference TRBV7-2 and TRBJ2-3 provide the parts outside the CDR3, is GAGVSQSPSNKVTEKGKDVELRCDPISGHTALYWYRQSLGQGLEFLIYFQGNSAPDKSGLPSDRFSAERTGGSVSTLTIQRTQQEDSAVYLCASSPIGSVADTQYFGPGTRLTVL.

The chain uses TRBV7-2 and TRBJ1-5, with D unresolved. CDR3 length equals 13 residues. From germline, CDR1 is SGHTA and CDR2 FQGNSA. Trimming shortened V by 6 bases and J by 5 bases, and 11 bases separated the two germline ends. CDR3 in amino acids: CASSSDGDQPQHF. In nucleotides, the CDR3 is TGTGCCAGCAGTTCAGACGGGGATCAGCCCCAGCATTTT.

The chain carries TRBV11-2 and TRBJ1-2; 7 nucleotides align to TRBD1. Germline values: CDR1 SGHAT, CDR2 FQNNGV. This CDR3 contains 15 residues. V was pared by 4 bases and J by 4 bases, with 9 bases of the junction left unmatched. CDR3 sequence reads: CASSSLTGTLYGYTF. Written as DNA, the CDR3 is TGTGCCAGCAGCTCACTGACAGGGACCCTCTATGGCTACACCTTC.

For the CDR3, the DNA is TGTGCCAGCAGTTACTTTAGCGGGAGTTCCGGGGAGCTGTTTTTT. Translating it yields CASSYFSGSSGELFF. V usage is TRBV6-6 and J usage is TRBJ2-2, with 9 nucleotides matching TRBD2. Germline CDR1 is MNHNY and CDR2 is SVGAGI (reference sequence). J was trimmed by 6 bases and V by 1 base; bases with no gene match: 3. CDR3 size: 15 residues.

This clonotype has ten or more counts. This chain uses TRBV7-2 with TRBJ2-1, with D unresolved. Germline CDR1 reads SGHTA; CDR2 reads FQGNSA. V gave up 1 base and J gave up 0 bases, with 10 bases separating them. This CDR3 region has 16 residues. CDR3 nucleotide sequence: TGTGCCAGCAGCTTAGGGTCTCTCAGCTCCTACAATGAGCAGTTCTTC. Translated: CASSLGSLSSYNEQFF.

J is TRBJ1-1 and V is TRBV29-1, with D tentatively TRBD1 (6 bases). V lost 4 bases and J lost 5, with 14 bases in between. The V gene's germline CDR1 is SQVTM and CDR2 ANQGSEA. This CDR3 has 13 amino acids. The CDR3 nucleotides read TGCAGCGTTGTTGGGGGGCTAAGGACTGAAGCTTTCTTT. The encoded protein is CSVVGGLRTEAFF.

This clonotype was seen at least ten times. The CDR3 DNA is TGCAGTGCTAGCGCTAGTTACCAAGAGACCCAGTACTTC. Translating it yields CSASASYQETQYF. The rearrangement uses TRBV20-1 and TRBJ2-5; D remains ambiguous. This CDR3 comprises 13 residues. Trimming took off 3 bases at V and 0 bases at J, with 8 bases between the two ends. The V gene's germline CDR1 is DFQATT and CDR2 SNEGSKA (reference sequence).

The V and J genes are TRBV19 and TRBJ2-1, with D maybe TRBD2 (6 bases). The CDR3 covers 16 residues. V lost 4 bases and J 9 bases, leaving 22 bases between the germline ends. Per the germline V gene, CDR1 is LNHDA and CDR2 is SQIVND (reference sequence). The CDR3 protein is CASSTWTTTGTPEQFF. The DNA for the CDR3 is TGTGCCAGTAGTACATGGACTACAACTGGGACTCCTGAGCAGTTCTTC.

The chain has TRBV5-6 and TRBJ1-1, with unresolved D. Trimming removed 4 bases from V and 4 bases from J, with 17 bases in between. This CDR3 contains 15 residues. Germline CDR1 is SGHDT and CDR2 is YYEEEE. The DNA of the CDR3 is TGTGCCAGCAGCCGCCTAAGGGTTTATGGCACTGAAGCTTTCTTT. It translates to CASSRLRVYGTEAFF.

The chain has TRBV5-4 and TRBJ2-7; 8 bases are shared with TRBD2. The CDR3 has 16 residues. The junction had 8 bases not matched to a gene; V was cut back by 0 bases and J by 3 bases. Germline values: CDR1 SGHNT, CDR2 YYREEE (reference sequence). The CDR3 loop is CASSLVAGGPNYEQYF. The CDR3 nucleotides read TGTGCCAGCAGCTTGGTTGCGGGAGGACCTAACTACGAGCAGTACTTC.

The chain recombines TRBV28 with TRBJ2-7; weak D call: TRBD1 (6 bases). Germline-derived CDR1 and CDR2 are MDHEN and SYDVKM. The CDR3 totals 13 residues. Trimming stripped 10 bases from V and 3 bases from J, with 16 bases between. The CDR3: CATSPGHLYEQYF. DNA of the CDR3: TGTGCCACCTCACCGGGACACCTCTACGAGCAGTACTTC.

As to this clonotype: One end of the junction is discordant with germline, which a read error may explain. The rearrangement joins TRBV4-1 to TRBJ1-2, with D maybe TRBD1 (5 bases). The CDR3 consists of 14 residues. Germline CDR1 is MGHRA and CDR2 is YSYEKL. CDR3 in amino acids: CASSQDGRGVGYTF. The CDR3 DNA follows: TGTGCCAGCAGCCAAGATGGAAGGGGAGTTGGCTACACCTTC.

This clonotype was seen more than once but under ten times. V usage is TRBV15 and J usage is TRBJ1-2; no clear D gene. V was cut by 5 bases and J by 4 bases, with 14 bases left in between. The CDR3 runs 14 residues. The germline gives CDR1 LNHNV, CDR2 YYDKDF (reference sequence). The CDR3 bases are TGTGCCACCAGCCGAGGGCGGGAGGTCTATGGCTACACCTTC. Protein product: CATSRGREVYGYTF.

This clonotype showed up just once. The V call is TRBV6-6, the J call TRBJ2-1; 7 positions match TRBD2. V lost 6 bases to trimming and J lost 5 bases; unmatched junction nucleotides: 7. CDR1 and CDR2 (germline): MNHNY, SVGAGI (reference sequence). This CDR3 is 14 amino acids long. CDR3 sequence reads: CASSLSGSHNEQFF. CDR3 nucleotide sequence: TGTGCCAGCAGCCTTAGCGGGTCCCACAATGAGCAGTTCTTC.

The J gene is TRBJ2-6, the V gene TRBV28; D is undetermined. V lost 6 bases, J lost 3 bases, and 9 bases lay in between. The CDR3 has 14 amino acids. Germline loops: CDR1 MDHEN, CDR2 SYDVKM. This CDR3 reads CASSLRVGANVLTF. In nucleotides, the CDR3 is TGTGCCAGCAGCCTCCGTGTTGGGGCCAACGTCCTGACTTTC.

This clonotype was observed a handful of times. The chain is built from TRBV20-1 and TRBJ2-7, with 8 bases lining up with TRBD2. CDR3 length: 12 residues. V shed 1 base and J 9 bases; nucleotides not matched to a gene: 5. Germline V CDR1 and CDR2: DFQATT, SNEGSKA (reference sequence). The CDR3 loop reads CSARALGLAQYF. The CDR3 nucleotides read TGCAGTGCTAGAGCCCTAGGACTAGCGCAGTACTTC.

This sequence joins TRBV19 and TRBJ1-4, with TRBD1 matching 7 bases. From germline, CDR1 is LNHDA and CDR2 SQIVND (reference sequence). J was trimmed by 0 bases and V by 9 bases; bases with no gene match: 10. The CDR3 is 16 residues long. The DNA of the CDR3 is TGTGCCAGACGGCGGCGAGGGGGCGCAACTAATGAAAAACTGTTTTTT. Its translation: CARRRRGGATNEKLFF.